This T cell receptor beta chain was obtained from a study of breast tumors, draining lymph nodes, adjacent tissues. General study findings and limits: Tumor repertoires ranked between lymph nodes and nontumor tissue in diversity, with V and J gene preferences.

Per germline, CDR1 LNHDA and CDR2 SQIVND (reference sequence). V lost 3 bases, J lost 5 bases, and 9 bases stayed unmatched. The CDR3 loop spans 15 amino acids. Samples came from axillary lymph nodes draining the breast cancer. TCRdb re-called the multiplex PCR reads with MiXCR, one entry per CDR3 protein. The sample yields about 230,000 distinct CDR3 sequences, less than 40% seen once. In this sample, this clonotype turned up many times. Its cognate antigen is unknown. The chain recombines TRBV19 with TRBJ1-2; TRBD1 aligns across 7 bases. Sequencing used axillary lymph node tissue. This clonotype was sampled from a female donor with breast cancer. Some clones in this sample may be carry-over from other donors' samples. CDR3 sequence: CASSITGTATYGYTF. Here the CDR3 DNA reads TGTGCCAGTAGTATTACCGGGACAGCAACTTATGGCTACACCTTC.